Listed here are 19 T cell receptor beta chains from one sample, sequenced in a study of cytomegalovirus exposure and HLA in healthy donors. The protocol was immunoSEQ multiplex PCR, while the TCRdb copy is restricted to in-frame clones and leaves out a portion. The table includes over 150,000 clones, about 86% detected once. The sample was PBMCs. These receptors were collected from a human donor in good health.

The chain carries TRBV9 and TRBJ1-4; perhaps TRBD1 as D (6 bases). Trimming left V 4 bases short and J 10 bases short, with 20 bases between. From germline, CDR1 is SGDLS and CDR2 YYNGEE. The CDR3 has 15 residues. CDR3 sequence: CASSLQAGANPKLFF. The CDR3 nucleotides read TGTGCCAGCAGCCTTCAGGCGGGGGCGAACCCAAAACTGTTTTTT. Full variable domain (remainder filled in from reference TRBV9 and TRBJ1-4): DSGVTQTPKHLITATGQRVTLRCSPRSGDLSVYWYQQSLDQGLQFLIQYYNGEERAKGNILERFSAQQFPDLHSELNLSSLELGDSALYFCASSLQAGANPKLFFGSGTQLSVL.

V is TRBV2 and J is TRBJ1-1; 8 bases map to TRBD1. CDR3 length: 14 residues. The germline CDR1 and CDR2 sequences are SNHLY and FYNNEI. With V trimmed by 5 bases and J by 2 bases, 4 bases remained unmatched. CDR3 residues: CASSWDRTNTEAFF. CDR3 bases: TGTGCCAGCAGTTGGGACAGGACCAACACTGAAGCTTTCTTT. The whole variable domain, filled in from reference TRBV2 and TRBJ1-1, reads EPEVTQTPSHQVTQMGQEVILRCVPISNHLYFYWYRQILGQKVEFLVSFYNNEISEKSEIFDDQFSVERPDGSNFTLKIRSTKLEDSAMYFCASSWDRTNTEAFFGQGTRLTVV.

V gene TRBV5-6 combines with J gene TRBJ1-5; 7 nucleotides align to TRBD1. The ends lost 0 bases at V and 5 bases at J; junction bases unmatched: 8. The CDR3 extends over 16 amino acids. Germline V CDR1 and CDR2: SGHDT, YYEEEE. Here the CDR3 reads CASSLAVGGADQPQHF. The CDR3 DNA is TGTGCCAGCAGCTTGGCCGTAGGGGGCGCCGATCAGCCCCAGCATTTT.

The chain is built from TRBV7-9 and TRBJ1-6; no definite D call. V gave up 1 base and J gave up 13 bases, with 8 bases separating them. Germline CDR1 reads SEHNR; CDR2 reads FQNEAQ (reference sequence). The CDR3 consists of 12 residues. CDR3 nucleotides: TGTGCCAGCAGCTTAGGGACTGGTCCCCTCCACTTT. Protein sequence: CASSLGTGPLHF.

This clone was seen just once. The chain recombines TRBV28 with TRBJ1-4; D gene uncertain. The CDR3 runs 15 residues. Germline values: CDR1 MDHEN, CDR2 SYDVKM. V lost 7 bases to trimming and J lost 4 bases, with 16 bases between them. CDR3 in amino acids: CASTPAIAGNEKLFF. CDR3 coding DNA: TGTGCCAGCACCCCGGCCATTGCGGGTAATGAAAAACTGTTTTTT.

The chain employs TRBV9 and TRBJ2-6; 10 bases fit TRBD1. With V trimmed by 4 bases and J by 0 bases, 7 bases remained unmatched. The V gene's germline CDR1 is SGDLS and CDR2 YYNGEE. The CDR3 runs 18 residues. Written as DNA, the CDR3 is TGTGCCAGCAGCCCAGGACAGGGGGTGTACTCTGGGGCCAACGTCCTGACTTTC. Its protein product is CASSPGQGVYSGANVLTF.

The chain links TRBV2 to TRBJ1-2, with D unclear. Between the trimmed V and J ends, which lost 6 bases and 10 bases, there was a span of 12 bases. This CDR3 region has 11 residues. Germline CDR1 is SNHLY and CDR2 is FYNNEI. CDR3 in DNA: TGTGCCAGCAGACAAATCAGTTACTACACCTTC. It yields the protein CASRQISYYTF.

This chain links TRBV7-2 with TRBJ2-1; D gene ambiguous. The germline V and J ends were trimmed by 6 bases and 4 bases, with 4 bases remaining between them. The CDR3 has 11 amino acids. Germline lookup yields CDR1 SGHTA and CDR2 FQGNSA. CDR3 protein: CASRAYNEQFF. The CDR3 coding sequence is TGTGCCAGCAGGGCTTACAATGAGCAGTTCTTC.

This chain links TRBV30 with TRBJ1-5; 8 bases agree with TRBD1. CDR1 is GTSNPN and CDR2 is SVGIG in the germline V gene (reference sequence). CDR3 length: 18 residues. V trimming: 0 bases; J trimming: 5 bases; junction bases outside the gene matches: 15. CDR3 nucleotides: TGTGCCTGGAGTGTCTCAATCTCCAGGGGGCGCGGGCATCAGCCCCAGCATTTT. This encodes CAWSVSISRGRGHQPQHF.

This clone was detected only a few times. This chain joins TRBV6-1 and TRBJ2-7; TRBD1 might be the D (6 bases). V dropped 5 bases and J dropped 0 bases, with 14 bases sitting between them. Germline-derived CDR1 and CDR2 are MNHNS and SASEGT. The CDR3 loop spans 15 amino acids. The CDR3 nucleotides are TGTGCCAGCAGTACTACAGGGCCCCGCTCCTACGAGCAGTACTTC. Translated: CASSTTGPRSYEQYF.

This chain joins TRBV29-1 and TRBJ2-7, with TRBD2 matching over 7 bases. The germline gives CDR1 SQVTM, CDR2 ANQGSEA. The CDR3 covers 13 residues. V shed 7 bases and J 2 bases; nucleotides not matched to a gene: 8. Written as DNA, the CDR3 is TGCAGCGGGGCGGGAGCAAACCCCTACGAGCAGTACTTC. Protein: CSGAGANPYEQYF.

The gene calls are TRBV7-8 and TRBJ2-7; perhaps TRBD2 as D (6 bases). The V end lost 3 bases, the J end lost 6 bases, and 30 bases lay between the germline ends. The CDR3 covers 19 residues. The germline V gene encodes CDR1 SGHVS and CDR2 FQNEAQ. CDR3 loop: CASSLGLATQAGWSSEQYF. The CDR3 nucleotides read TGTGCCAGCAGCTTGGGCCTAGCGACCCAGGCAGGATGGTCTTCCGAGCAGTACTTC.

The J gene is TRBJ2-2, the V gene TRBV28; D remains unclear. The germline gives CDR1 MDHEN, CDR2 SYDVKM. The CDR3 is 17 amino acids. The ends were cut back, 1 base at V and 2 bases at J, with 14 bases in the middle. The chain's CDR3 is CASSLSPGDVNTGELFF. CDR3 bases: TGTGCCAGCAGTTTATCACCAGGTGATGTAAACACCGGGGAGCTGTTTTTT. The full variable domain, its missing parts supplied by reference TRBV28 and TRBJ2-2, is DVKVTQSSRYLVKRTGEKVFLECVQDMDHENMFWYRQDPGLGLRLIYFSYDVKMKEKGDIPEGYSVSREKKERFSLILESASTNQTSMYLCASSLSPGDVNTGELFFGEGSRLTVL.

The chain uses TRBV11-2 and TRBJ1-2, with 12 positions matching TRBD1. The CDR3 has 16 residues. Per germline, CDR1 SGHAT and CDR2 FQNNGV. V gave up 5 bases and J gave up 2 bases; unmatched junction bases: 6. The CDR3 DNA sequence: TGTGCCAGCAGCCCAGGGGGGACAGGGGGCAACTATGGCTACACCTTC. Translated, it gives CASSPGGTGGNYGYTF.

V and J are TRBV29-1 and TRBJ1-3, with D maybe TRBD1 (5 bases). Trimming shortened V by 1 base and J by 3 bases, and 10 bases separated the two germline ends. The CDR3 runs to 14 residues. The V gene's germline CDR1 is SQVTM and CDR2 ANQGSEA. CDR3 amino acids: CSVEGAGIGNTIYF. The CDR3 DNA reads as TGCAGCGTTGAAGGTGCAGGGATTGGAAACACCATATATTTT.

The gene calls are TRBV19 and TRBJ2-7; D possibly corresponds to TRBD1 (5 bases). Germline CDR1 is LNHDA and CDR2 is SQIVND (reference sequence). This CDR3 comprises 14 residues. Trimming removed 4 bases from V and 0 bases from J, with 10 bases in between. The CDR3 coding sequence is TGTGCCAGTAGTAGGGGCAGGGACTCCTACGAGCAGTACTTC. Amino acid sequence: CASSRGRDSYEQYF.

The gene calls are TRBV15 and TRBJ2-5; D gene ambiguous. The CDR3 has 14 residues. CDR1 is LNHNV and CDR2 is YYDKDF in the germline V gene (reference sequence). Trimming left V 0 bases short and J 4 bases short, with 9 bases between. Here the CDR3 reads CATSRDIQPETQYF. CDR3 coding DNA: TGTGCCACCAGCAGAGATATACAGCCAGAGACCCAGTACTTC.

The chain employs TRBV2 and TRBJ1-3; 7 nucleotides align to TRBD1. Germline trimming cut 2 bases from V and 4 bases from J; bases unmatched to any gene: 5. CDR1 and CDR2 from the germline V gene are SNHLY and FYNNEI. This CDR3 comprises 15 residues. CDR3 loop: CASSESWDSGNTIYF. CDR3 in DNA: TGTGCCAGCAGTGAATCCTGGGACAGCGGAAACACCATATATTTT.

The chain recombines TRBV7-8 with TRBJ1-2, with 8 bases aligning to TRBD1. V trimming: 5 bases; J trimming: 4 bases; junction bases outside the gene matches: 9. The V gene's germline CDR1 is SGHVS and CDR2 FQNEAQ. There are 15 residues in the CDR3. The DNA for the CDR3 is TGTGCCAGCAGCACGTCCGGGACAGGAAGCTATGGCTACACCTTC. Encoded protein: CASSTSGTGSYGYTF.